This T cell receptor (beta chain) was sequenced for a study of blood T cell repertoires in COVID-19. About the study: Acute and convalescent COVID-19 specimens originated in the United States, Italy and Spain.

Assay used: immunoSEQ multiplex PCR; TCRdb lists only in-frame clones, some missing. The repertoire includes around 290,000 clones, around nine tenths of them detected once, and 2% to 2.5% sits in the top ten. The CDR3 loop spans 13 amino acids. Germline V gives CDR1 LNHNV, CDR2 YYDKDF (reference sequence). V lost 10 bases and J lost 2, with 15 bases in between. The clonotype was recovered from an older woman in a cohort exposed to, infected with or recovered from COVID-19 (not recorded which). Sequenced material: PBMCs or T cells enriched from blood (not recorded which). The rearrangement links TRBV15 to TRBJ2-7; D is perhaps TRBD2 (5 bases). This CDR3 reads CANTSGVPYEQYF. DNA for the CDR3: TGTGCCAACACCAGCGGAGTCCCCTACGAGCAGTACTTC.